A selection of T cell receptor beta chains follows, all from one sample in a study of cytomegalovirus exposure and HLA in healthy donors. Profiled with immunoSEQ multiplex PCR; TCRdb holds only in-frame clones, not every one. The repertoire holds fewer than 100,000 clones, with approximately 80% as singletons. Specimen: PBMCs. The receptors shown here come from a woman aged 55-70 years in good health and CMV-seronegative. CDR3s include the opening cysteine and the closing phenylalanine or tryptophan. D genes are given only for firm matches. Clone size, where shown, is once, few, many, or a class for clones that have expanded.

J gene,clone size,V gene,D gene,CDR3 DNA,CDR3 protein
TRBJ1-5,.,TRBV4-1,.,TGCGCCAGCAGCCGGACTGAGCTTAGCAATCAGCCCCAGCATTTT,CASSRTELSNQPQHF
TRBJ2-7,.,TRBV9,.,TGTGCCAGCAGCGTCCGGGATACCGTTACCTACGAGCAGTACTTC,CASSVRDTVTYEQYF
TRBJ1-1,.,TRBV19,.,TGTGCCAGTAGGACCCGAGGGGCGCGGGGCACTGAAGCTTTCTTT,CASRTRGARGTEAFF
TRBJ2-3,.,TRBV4-3,.,TGCGCCAGCAGCCAAGATCCCTCCGATACGCAGTATTTT,CASSQDPSDTQYF
TRBJ1-2,few,TRBV4-1,TRBD1,TGCGCCAGCAGCCAACCCGGGACAGTCTATGGCTACACCTTC,CASSQPGTVYGYTF
TRBJ2-1,.,TRBV6-5,.,TGTGCCACCTACAGGGCCAATGAGCAGTTCTTC,CATYRANEQFF
TRBJ2-7,.,TRBV4-1,TRBD1,TGCGCCAGCAGCCAATACAGGGGATACTACGAGCAGTACTTC,CASSQYRGYYEQYF
TRBJ2-2,.,TRBV11-2,.,TGTGCCAGCAGCACGGACTATGGCACCGGGGAGCTGTTTTTT,CASSTDYGTGELFF
TRBJ2-2,.,TRBV7-7,TRBD1,TGTGCCAGCAGCGCCTCCGGGACAGGGTCCGGGGAGCTGTTTTTT,CASSASGTGSGELFF
TRBJ1-1,.,TRBV7-8,.,TGTGCCAGCAGCTTACTAAGTATGAACACTGAAGCTTTCTTT,CASSLLSMNTEAFF
TRBJ1-1,.,TRBV7-8,.,TGTGCCAGCAGCTTAATGGGGGGTAACACTGAAGCTTTCTTT,CASSLMGGNTEAFF
TRBJ2-1,.,TRBV25-1,TRBD2,TGTGCCAGCAGGGTCGGGACTAGCGGGACCAATGAGCAGTTCTTC,CASRVGTSGTNEQFF
TRBJ2-3,few,TRBV4-3,TRBD2,TGCGCCAGCAGCCAAGAGCCAGCGGGGGCTAGCACAGATACGCAGTATTTT,CASSQEPAGASTDTQYF
TRBJ2-1,.,TRBV7-9,.,TGTGCCAGCAGCTTTAAGCAGGAAGTGATCAATGAGCAGTTCTTC,CASSFKQEVINEQFF
TRBJ2-3,.,TRBV21-1,.,TGTGCCAGCAGCAAAGGGCCAGCGGAACAGATCACAGATACGCAGTATTTT,CASSKGPAEQITDTQYF
TRBJ1-3,.,TRBV27,.,TGTGCCAGCAGTTTAGGGCCTCCCTACTCTGGAAACACCATATATTTT,CASSLGPPYSGNTIYF
TRBJ1-1,few,TRBV30,.,TGTGCCTGGAGTGATGAGGGTCAGAGCACTGAAGCTTTCTTT,CAWSDEGQSTEAFF
TRBJ2-2,.,TRBV28,TRBD1,TGTGCCAGCAGTTCCACGGGACAGGGCGCCGGGGAGCTGTTTTTT,CASSSTGQGAGELFF
TRBJ1-2,.,TRBV4-1,.,TGCGCCAGCAGCCAAGCTACCCCAGGGGCATTTAAGGATGGCTACACCTTC,CASSQATPGAFKDGYTF
TRBJ1-1,.,TRBV7-9,TRBD1,TGTGCCAGCAGCCACAGGGGGAACACTGAAGCTTTCTTT,CASSHRGNTEAFF
TRBJ1-1,.,TRBV5-1,.,TGCGCCAGCAGCTTTGCCCAGGCCACTGAAGCTTTCTTT,CASSFAQATEAFF
TRBJ1-1,.,TRBV29-1,TRBD1,TGCAGCGGCTTACTACAGGGGGCGGGTACTGAAGCTTTCTTT,CSGLLQGAGTEAFF
TRBJ2-7,.,TRBV15,TRBD2,TGTGCCACCTCCCGACTAGCGGGGGCGCCCCACGAGCAGTACTTC,CATSRLAGAPHEQYF
TRBJ1-2,.,TRBV2,TRBD1,TGTGCCAGCAGGGGACAGGGGATTGGGGGCTATGGCTACACCTTC,CASRGQGIGGYGYTF
TRBJ2-1,once,TRBV9,.,TGTGCCAGCAGCGTAGCTGTAGACAATGAGCAGTTCTTC,CASSVAVDNEQFF
TRBJ2-3,.,TRBV13,TRBD2,TGTGCCAGCAGCTATGGAGCGGGAGGCACAGATACGCAGTATTTT,CASSYGAGGTDTQYF
TRBJ2-7,few,TRBV7-9,.,TGTGCCAGCAGCTTTGGTCTGGACAATCCCTACGAGCAGTACTTC,CASSFGLDNPYEQYF
TRBJ2-7,.,TRBV5-4,TRBD2,TGTGCCAGCAGTCCCTCTAGCGGGAGCTCCTACGAGCAGTACTTC,CASSPSSGSSYEQYF
TRBJ1-1,once,TRBV6-5,.,TGTGCCAGCAGCCTCAGGGGTATCGCTGAAGCTTTCTTT,CASSLRGIAEAFF
TRBJ2-1,.,TRBV6-5,.,TGTGCCAGCAGTTACGGGGCCGCTCCCAATGAGCAGTTCTTC,CASSYGAAPNEQFF
TRBJ2-7,few,TRBV11-2,TRBD1,TGTGCCAGCAGCTCCGGGACAGGGACTTACGAGCAGTACTTC,CASSSGTGTYEQYF
TRBJ1-4,.,TRBV7-9,TRBD1,TGTGCCAGCAGCTCACAGGGGGCTACTAATGAAAAACTGTTTTTT,CASSSQGATNEKLFF
TRBJ1-4,.,TRBV7-9,.,TGTGCCAGCAGCTCCCCTGCGCGGCAGGGTAATTTAGTGGATGAAAAACTGTTTTTT,CASSSPARQGNLVDEKLFF
TRBJ2-3,.,TRBV4-3,TRBD2,TGCGCCAGCAGCCAATTGGCGGGAGCCAGCACAGATACGCAGTATTTT,CASSQLAGASTDTQYF
TRBJ1-2,.,TRBV19,TRBD1,TGTGCCAGTAGTCCTGGACAGGGGGACTATGGCTACACCTTC,CASSPGQGDYGYTF
TRBJ1-1,.,TRBV21-1,.,TGTGCCAGCACCATTGGCCATTGGGATCAGGGGTTGAACACTGAAGCTTTCTTT,CASTIGHWDQGLNTEAFF
TRBJ1-2,.,TRBV10-2,TRBD1,TGCGCCAGCAGTCCCGGGACAGGGGATTGGGACTATGGCTACACCTTC,CASSPGTGDWDYGYTF
TRBJ1-1,.,TRBV27,.,TGTGCCAGCAGTCCCCGTGGGGGGGGATCTGAAGCTTTCTTT,CASSPRGGGSEAFF
TRBJ2-1,.,TRBV15,.,TGTGCCACCAGCAGAGACGTGGCGGTCAATGAGCAGTTCTTC,CATSRDVAVNEQFF
TRBJ1-1,few,TRBV19,.,TGTGCCAGTAGTAACCCCAGGGGCACTGAAGCTTTCTTT,CASSNPRGTEAFF
TRBJ1-1,.,TRBV7-9,TRBD1,TGTGCCAGCAGCTCCACAGGGGCGGTGGGCACTGAAGCTTTCTTT,CASSSTGAVGTEAFF
TRBJ2-7,few,TRBV10-3,.,TGTGCCATCAGTGACGGAGGTAGCAGATACTACGAGCAGTACTTC,CAISDGGSRYYEQYF
TRBJ2-2,.,TRBV5-1,.,TGCGCCAGCAGCTACCGCGGAGACACCGGGGAGCTGTTTTTT,CASSYRGDTGELFF
TRBJ2-7,once,TRBV7-2,TRBD2,TGTGCCAGCAGCGTCGGACTAGCGGCTACCTACGAGCAGTACTTC,CASSVGLAATYEQYF
TRBJ2-1,few,TRBV6-1,TRBD2,TGTGCCAGCAGCTACACGGGGGGAGGTCCGTTCTTC,CASSYTGGGPFF
TRBJ2-1,once,TRBV2,TRBD1,TGTGCCAGCAGTGAAGGGGACAGTCAGTTCTTC,CASSEGDSQFF
TRBJ2-1,few,TRBV6-5,TRBD2,TGTGCCAGCAGTTCCACCGGGGGGGCGTCCTACAATGAGCAGTTCTTC,CASSSTGGASYNEQFF
TRBJ2-1,.,TRBV27,TRBD1,TGTGCCAGCAGTTTAGACAGGGGGCCGCGAAATGAGCAGTTCTTC,CASSLDRGPRNEQFF
TRBJ2-1,.,TRBV11-2,.,TGTGCCAGCACCCCGTTCGGCTCCTACAATGAGCAGTTCTTC,CASTPFGSYNEQFF
TRBJ2-3,once,TRBV10-3,TRBD2,TGTGCCACGAGTAGCGGGGGTGCAGATACGCAGTATTTT,CATSSGGADTQYF
TRBJ2-3,.,TRBV10-3,TRBD2,TGTGCCATCAGTGAGTCGGAAGCGGGGGCCATCACAGATACGCAGTATTTT,CAISESEAGAITDTQYF
TRBJ2-5,once,TRBV13,TRBD2,TGTGCCAGCAGCTTAAAACGGGGGGGCTCCGAAGAGACCCAGTACTTC,CASSLKRGGSEETQYF
TRBJ1-1,.,TRBV18,TRBD1,TGTGCCAGCTCACCCGTGACAGGGGACGACACTGAAGCTTTCTTT,CASSPVTGDDTEAFF